What follows are 4 T cell receptor beta chains derived from one specimen sequenced in a study of blood T cell repertoires in COVID-19. Sequencing was performed with immunoSEQ multiplex PCR; in TCRdb, only in-frame clones are kept and a portion is missing. Of 30,000 to 45,000 clones in the sample, approximately 78% were seen once. The sequenced sample was peripheral blood. The receptor source for this set is a man in his sixties in a cohort sampled during active COVID-19.

The chain recombines TRBV7-2 with TRBJ2-2, with 8 bases lining up with TRBD1. The germline V gene has CDR1 SGHTA and CDR2 FQGNSA. The V gene end was trimmed by 1 base and the J gene end by 4 bases; junction bases not matched to a gene: 8. The CDR3 length is 17 residues. DNA of the CDR3: TGTGCCAGCAGCTTAGTCCCAGGGGGCTTTAGCACCGGGGAGCTGTTTTTT. This gives the protein CASSLVPGGFSTGELFF.

The chain links TRBV27 to TRBJ2-1; possible D gene TRBD1, 6 bases. Germline V gene data show CDR1 as MNHEY and CDR2 as SMNVEV (reference sequence). Trimming took off 5 bases at V and 4 bases at J, with 15 bases between the two ends. This CDR3 is 15 amino acids long. The CDR3 here is CASSTGTRGYNEQFF. The CDR3 DNA reads as TGTGCCAGCAGTACCGGGACAAGGGGGTACAATGAGCAGTTCTTC.

This chain uses TRBV5-1 with TRBJ1-1; perhaps TRBD1 as D (5 bases). Germline lookup yields CDR1 SGHRS and CDR2 YFSETQ. The CDR3 spans 18 residues. V lost 2 bases and J 0 bases, leaving 20 bases between the germline ends. The CDR3 here is CASSFTPDKGVMNTEAFF. The CDR3 DNA sequence: TGCGCCAGCAGCTTTACCCCGGACAAGGGCGTCATGAACACTGAAGCTTTCTTT. Filled out from reference TRBV5-1 and TRBJ1-1, the complete variable domain reads KAGVTQTPRYLIKTRGQQVTLSCSPISGHRSVSWYQQTPGQGLQFLFEYFSETQRNKGNFPGRFSGRQFSNSRSEMNVSTLELGDSALYLCASSFTPDKGVMNTEAFFGQGTRLTVV.

J is TRBJ2-5 and V is TRBV12-5; no firm D call. The CDR3 spans 13 residues. Germline assignment: CDR1 LGHNT and CDR2 FRNRAP. V shed 5 bases and J shed 2 bases, with 9 bases lying between them. The DNA for the CDR3 is TGTGCTAGTGGTCCCGACTCTCAAGAGACCCAGTACTTC. Residues: CASGPDSQETQYF. Full variable domain (remainder filled in from reference TRBV12-5 and TRBJ2-5): DARVTQTPRHKVTEMGQEVTMRCQPILGHNTVFWYRQTMMQGLELLAYFRNRAPLDDSGMPKDRFSAEMPDATLATLKIQPSEPRDSAVYFCASGPDSQETQYFGPGTRLLVL.